This entry features one T cell receptor (beta chain) sequence. Its matching antigen is unknown. The CDR3 covers 12 residues. V was cut by 4 bases and J by 5 bases, with 8 bases left in between. CDR1 is LNHDA, CDR2 SQIVND, per germline (reference sequence). The entry originates in a study of radiotherapy plus CTLA-4 blockade in lung cancer. As for the study in general: An objective response was seen in about 17% of patients, and disease control in over 25%.

The data were produced by immunoSEQ multiplex PCR, yet TCRdb's version contains in-frame clones alone and is incomplete. This sample has 60,000 to 75,000 clones; less than 85% occur once, and the top ten carry around a sixth. General study results and limits: Response was reportedly best predicted by early blood T cell clone dynamics, with interferon-beta.

The clonotype originates from a human donor with non-small cell lung cancer whose response to radiotherapy plus ipilimumab could not be evaluated. Some clones in this sample may be carry-over from other donors' samples. Specimen: peripheral blood, collected from a patient treated with radiotherapy plus ipilimumab. This chain links TRBV19 with TRBJ2-5; a possible D gene is TRBD2 (6 bases). The CDR3 DNA reads TGTGCCAGTAGTACCCGGGGGGAGACCCAGTACTTC. Amino acid sequence: CASSTRGETQYF.